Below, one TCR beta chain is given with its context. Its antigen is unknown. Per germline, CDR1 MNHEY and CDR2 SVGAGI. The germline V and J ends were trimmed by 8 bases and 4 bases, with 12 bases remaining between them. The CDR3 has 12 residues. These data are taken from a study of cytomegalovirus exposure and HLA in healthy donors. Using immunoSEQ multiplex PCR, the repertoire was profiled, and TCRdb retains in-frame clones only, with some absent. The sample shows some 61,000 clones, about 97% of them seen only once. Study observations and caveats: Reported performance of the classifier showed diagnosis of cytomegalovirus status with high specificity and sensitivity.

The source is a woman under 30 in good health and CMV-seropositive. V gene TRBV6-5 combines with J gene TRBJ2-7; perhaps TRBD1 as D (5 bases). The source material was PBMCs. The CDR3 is CASGASFYEQYF. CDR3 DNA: TGTGCCAGCGGGGCCTCATTTTACGAGCAGTACTTC.